This entry lists 31 T cell receptor beta chains sequenced from one sample in a study of T-cell reconstitution after alpha-beta-depleted transplantation in children. Preparation of the TCRbeta library involved a method that used unique molecular identifiers. In TCRdb, the PCR reads were re-called with MiXCR into one record per CDR3 protein. This sample has around 440,000 distinct CDR3 sequences; about 10% occur once, and the top ten carry around 2.2%. This specimen was PBMCs, taken before TCRalphabeta/CD19-depleted stem cell transplant. These receptors were collected from a child aged 2-15 years with inherited bone marrow failure, due to receive a stem cell transplant.

The chain is built from TRBV6-2 or TRBV6-3 and TRBJ2-1; TRBD1 is a possible D gene (5 bases). Germline assignment: CDR1 MNHEY and CDR2 SVGEGT. The CDR3 is 13 residues long. Trimming shortened V by 0 bases and J by 15 bases, and 15 bases separated the two germline ends. The DNA for the CDR3 is TGTGCCAGCAGTTACTCTGGGGCCCCGCGGCCGTTCTTC. Translating gives CASSYSGAPRPFF.

This clonotype was observed many times. The chain couples TRBV5-1 to TRBJ1-1, with D hard to call. Trimming removed 3 bases at V and 2 bases at J, with 11 bases between. This CDR3 spans 14 amino acids. CDR1 is SGHRS, CDR2 YFSETQ, per germline. The CDR3 nucleotides read TGCGCCAGCAGCTGGGAACAGCATAACACTGAAGCTTTCTTT. Translating gives CASSWEQHNTEAFF.

This clonotype was counted between two and nine times. CDR3 residues: CASAGDGQETQYF. DNA for the CDR3: TGTGCCAGCGCCGGGGACGGTCAAGAGACCCAGTACTTC. The V and J genes are TRBV12-3 or TRBV12-4 and TRBJ2-5; D tentatively reads TRBD1 or TRBD2 (5 bases each). The CDR3 is 13 residues long. Trimming removed 8 bases at V and 2 bases at J, with 12 bases between.

This clonotype was counted at least ten times. This chain joins TRBV4-2 and TRBJ2-7; a weak D match, TRBD2 (6 bases). Deletions cut 0 bases from V and 0 bases from J, with 12 bases between. There are 16 residues in the CDR3. From germline, CDR1 is LGHNA and CDR2 YNFKEQ. This chain's CDR3 is CASSQDLASDSYEQYF. The CDR3 DNA sequence: TGTGCCAGCAGCCAAGATCTGGCTAGCGACTCCTACGAGCAGTACTTC.

The chain links TRBV28 to TRBJ2-7; 9 nucleotides agree with TRBD1. The V segment lost 4 bases and the J segment 3 bases; nucleotides outside the gene matches: 10. Germline V gives CDR1 MDHEN, CDR2 SYDVKM. The CDR3 runs 16 residues. CDR3 residues: CASSSPFTGGNYEQYF. The DNA of the CDR3 is TGTGCCAGCAGTTCCCCATTCACAGGGGGCAACTACGAGCAGTACTTC.

V and J are TRBV7-2 and TRBJ2-7; 7 nucleotides align to TRBD1. This CDR3 region has 15 residues. Trimming took 1 base from V and 4 from J; bases not matched to a gene: 7. The germline gives CDR1 SGHTA, CDR2 FQGNSA. The CDR3 spells CASSLVGTADYEQYF. The CDR3 DNA follows: TGTGCCAGCAGCTTAGTAGGGACAGCCGATTACGAGCAGTACTTC.

This clonotype has ten or more counts. The V and J genes are TRBV9 and TRBJ2-5; D gene uncertain. The CDR3 sequence is 15 residues long. Trimming left V 0 bases short and J 0 bases short, with 9 bases between. Germline values: CDR1 SGDLS, CDR2 YYNGEE. CDR3 region: CASSVETVDQETQYF. DNA of the CDR3: TGTGCCAGCAGCGTAGAAACGGTTGACCAAGAGACCCAGTACTTC. Variable domain in full (rest from reference TRBV9 and TRBJ2-5): DSGVTQTPKHLITATGQRVTLRCSPRSGDLSVYWYQQSLDQGLQFLIQYYNGEERAKGNILERFSAQQFPDLHSELNLSSLELGDSALYFCASSVETVDQETQYFGPGTRLLVL.

The chain links TRBV2 to TRBJ2-7; D might be TRBD2 (7 bases). V lost 5 bases and J lost 1, with 15 bases in between. The CDR3 sequence is 15 residues long. The germline V gene has CDR1 SNHLY and CDR2 FYNNEI. In DNA form, the CDR3 reads TGTGCCAGCAGTCTACAGGGCGGGGGTTCCTACGAGCAGTACTTC. Translated, it gives CASSLQGGGSYEQYF.

This clonotype appeared many times. The rearrangement joins TRBV3-1 to TRBJ2-4; 7 bases map to TRBD1. The CDR3 is 16 residues long. CDR1 LGHDT and CDR2 YNNKEL come from the germline V gene (reference sequence). J gave up 0 bases and V 1 base, and 3 bases lay outside the gene matches. The chain's CDR3 is CASSQVTGEAKNIQYF. CDR3 nucleotide sequence: TGTGCCAGCAGCCAAGTAACAGGGGAAGCCAAAAACATTCAGTACTTC.

This clonotype has ten or more counts. The V and J genes are TRBV4-3 and TRBJ2-7; D remains ambiguous. The CDR3 length is 13 residues. Germline assignment: CDR1 LGHNA and CDR2 YSLEER. V dropped 2 bases and J dropped 5 bases, with 10 bases sitting between them. CDR3 protein: CASSQTQIHEQYF. The DNA for the CDR3 is TGCGCCAGCAGCCAAACTCAAATACACGAGCAGTACTTC.

This clonotype was counted between two and nine times. DNA of the CDR3: TGTGCCAGCAGCTCACCAGGGGTAGGGGAGCAGTTCTTC. Its translation: CASSSPGVGEQFF. The V call is TRBV11-3, the J call TRBJ2-1; possible D gene TRBD1, 6 bases. The germline V gene has CDR1 SGHNT and CDR2 YENEEA. V lost 4 bases and J lost 10, with 14 bases in between. This CDR3 has 13 residues.

This clonotype appeared many times. V gene TRBV29-1 combines with J gene TRBJ2-7, with 9 bases that match TRBD1. Germline lookup yields CDR1 SQVTM and CDR2 ANQGSEA. There are 14 residues in the CDR3. V lost 4 bases to trimming and J lost 5 bases; unmatched junction nucleotides: 9. CDR3: CSVVKQGAEDEQYF. Here the CDR3 DNA reads TGCAGCGTTGTAAAACAGGGGGCCGAAGACGAGCAGTACTTC.

There are many counts of this clonotype. The chain has TRBV7-9 and TRBJ2-7, with D unresolved. The CDR3 has 12 residues. Per germline, CDR1 SEHNR and CDR2 FQNEAQ (reference sequence). V dropped 2 bases and J dropped 5 bases, with 7 bases sitting between them. The CDR3 here is CASSLIVHEQYF. DNA of the CDR3: TGTGCCAGCAGCTTAATCGTCCACGAGCAGTACTTC.

Ten or more counts support this clonotype. The rearrangement joins TRBV6-5 to TRBJ2-7, with unresolved D. Between the trimmed V and J ends, which lost 0 bases and 3 bases, there was a span of 9 bases. There are 14 residues in the CDR3. CDR1 is MNHEY, CDR2 SVGAGI, per germline. The CDR3 sequence: CASSYSKLGYEQYF. CDR3 in DNA: TGTGCCAGCAGTTACTCGAAATTGGGCTACGAGCAGTACTTC.

This clonotype occurred a few times. The rearrangement joins TRBV7-2 to TRBJ1-2; D unresolved. In germline, CDR1 is SGHTA, CDR2 FQGNSA. The ends were cut back, 2 bases at V and 8 bases at J, with 9 bases in the middle. The CDR3 runs 12 residues. The CDR3 here is CASSLLLRGYTF. The CDR3 DNA is TGTGCCAGCAGCTTACTGTTAAGAGGCTACACCTTC.

This clonotype was recorded at least ten times. This chain connects TRBV2 to TRBJ2-2, with D unclear. The CDR3 sequence is 15 residues long. Per the germline V gene, CDR1 is SNHLY and CDR2 is FYNNEI. V was trimmed by 7 bases and J by 0 bases, leaving 12 bases between them. DNA of the CDR3: TGTGCCAGCACCCTAGACGACGCGAACACCGGGGAGCTGTTTTTT. Translation: CASTLDDANTGELFF.

This clonotype was observed many times. The chain uses TRBV7-2 and TRBJ1-5, with D possibly matching TRBD1 (5 bases). The CDR3 is 17 amino acids. Germline CDR1 is SGHTA and CDR2 is FQGNSA. Trimming took 0 bases from V and 0 from J, leaving 12 bases between them. The CDR3 DNA follows: TGTGCCAGCAGCTTAGCGGCAGGGCTCTATAGCAATCAGCCCCAGCATTTT. Translation gives CASSLAAGLYSNQPQHF.

This clonotype has at least ten counts. The V gene is TRBV4-3, the J gene TRBJ2-7; no clear D gene. Germline-derived CDR1 and CDR2 are LGHNA and YSLEER. V was pared by 3 bases and J by 0 bases, with 9 bases between. This CDR3 spans 14 amino acids. The CDR3 here is CASSQEHSSYEQYF. CDR3 DNA sequence: TGCGCCAGCAGCCAGGAACATAGCTCCTACGAGCAGTACTTC.

This clonotype occurred many times. The CDR3 bases are TGTGCCACCTCCCGGCTAGCGGGCCACCAAGAGACCCAGTACTTC. Its protein is CATSRLAGHQETQYF. V and J are TRBV10-3 and TRBJ2-5, with 8 nucleotides matching TRBD2. Germline V gives CDR1 ENHRY, CDR2 SYGVKD. The trim removed 10 bases at V and 0 bases at J, leaving 10 bases unmatched. This CDR3 has 15 residues.

This rearrangement joins TRBV4-3 to TRBJ2-2; unclear D gene. Trimming cost V 0 bases and J 7 bases, with 15 bases left between them. This CDR3 region has 16 residues. Germline V gives CDR1 LGHNA, CDR2 YSLEER. The CDR3, as DNA: TGCGCCAGCAGCCAAGAGGAAACTTCTTGGGTCGGGGAGCTGTTTTTT. Residues: CASSQEETSWVGELFF.

This clonotype appeared many times. V and J are TRBV28 and TRBJ2-3, with 7 bases fitting TRBD1. Germline V gives CDR1 MDHEN, CDR2 SYDVKM. The CDR3 is made up of 14 amino acids. The V and J ends lost 7 bases and 3 bases, in that order; junction bases with no gene match: 7. The CDR3 reads CASKLAGGTDTQYF. CDR3 coding DNA: TGTGCCAGCAAGTTGGCAGGGGGTACAGATACGCAGTATTTT.

This clonotype was counted a few times. This chain uses TRBV4-3 with TRBJ2-4, with a possible D match to TRBD2 (6 bases). The CDR3 consists of 16 residues. Germline CDR1 LGHNA, CDR2 YSLEER. V lost 0 bases to trimming and J lost 9 bases, with 18 bases between them. CDR3 residues: CASSQDMEGPHSIQYF. As DNA, the CDR3 is TGCGCCAGCAGCCAAGATATGGAGGGACCTCATTCCATTCAGTACTTC.

This clonotype has more than one count but fewer than ten. The chain is built from TRBV10-2 and TRBJ2-7; 7 bases map to TRBD1. Germline CDR1 and CDR2: WSHSY and SAAADI. The CDR3 is 18 residues long. The V segment lost 7 bases and the J segment 5 bases; nucleotides outside the gene matches: 23. The CDR3: CASIGTGDPPGKVNEQYF. CDR3 DNA: TGCGCCAGCATCGGAACAGGGGACCCTCCAGGGAAGGTCAACGAGCAGTACTTC.

Ten or more counts support this clonotype. The chain joins TRBV20-1 to TRBJ2-1, with TRBD1 as a possible D gene (5 bases). The germline gives CDR1 DFQATT, CDR2 SNEGSKA (reference sequence). Trimming cost V 6 bases and J 0 bases, with 12 bases left between them. This CDR3 spans 14 amino acids. The CDR3 bases are TGCAGTGCGGCTGCTAGGGGCTCCTACAATGAGCAGTTCTTC. The encoded protein is CSAAARGSYNEQFF.

This clonotype was found many times. V and J are TRBV4-2 and TRBJ2-1; no clear D gene. Per germline, CDR1 LGHNA and CDR2 YNFKEQ. The length of the CDR3 is 13 residues. The germline V and J ends were trimmed by 1 base and 6 bases, with 7 bases remaining between them. DNA of the CDR3: TGTGCCAGCAGCCAAGTACTCTCCAATGAGCAGTTCTTC. It encodes CASSQVLSNEQFF.

The chain joins TRBV7-2 to TRBJ2-1; 9 bases are a match to TRBD2. There are 17 residues in the CDR3. CDR1 is SGHTA, CDR2 FQGNSA, per germline. V shed 3 bases and J 5 bases; nucleotides not matched to a gene: 11. The CDR3 region is CASSLATWREGDNEQFF. As DNA, the CDR3 is TGTGCCAGCAGCTTGGCCACCTGGCGGGAGGGGGACAATGAGCAGTTCTTC.

Many counts were recorded for this clonotype. The V and J genes are TRBV12-3 or TRBV12-4 and TRBJ2-2; TRBD2 agrees at 13 bases. The CDR3 runs to 14 residues. V shed 8 bases and J 8 bases; nucleotides not matched to a gene: 5. The CDR3 DNA is TGTGCCAGCCTGACGGGACTAGCGGGAGGGGAGCTGTTTTTT. It specifies CASLTGLAGGELFF.

The chain recombines TRBV6-1 with TRBJ2-7; D could derive from TRBD1 or TRBD2 (7 bases each). Germline V gene data show CDR1 as MNHNS and CDR2 as SASEGT. The CDR3 is 17 amino acids. The germline V and J ends were trimmed by 7 bases and 6 bases, with 28 bases remaining between them. CDR3 bases: TGTGCCAGCAATGGACTCAGGGGGTGGCCGGCGGGAGCCGAGCAGTACTTC. This codes for CASNGLRGWPAGAEQYF.

V gene TRBV10-3 combines with J gene TRBJ2-4, with D tentatively TRBD1 (6 bases). The CDR3 spans 14 residues. Trimming pared 6 bases from V and 4 bases from J, leaving 13 bases between. CDR1 is ENHRY and CDR2 is SYGVKD in the germline V gene. CDR3 in DNA: TGTGCCATCAGGGAACAGGGTGATAAAAACATTCAGTACTTC. This translates into CAIREQGDKNIQYF.

In its sample, this clonotype was seen many times. V is TRBV6-2 or TRBV6-3 and J is TRBJ1-4, with D unclear. In germline, CDR1 is MNHEY, CDR2 SVGEGT. Trimming took 3 bases from V and 0 from J, leaving 11 bases between them. CDR3 length: 16 amino acids. CDR3: CASSYPVRTTNEKLFF. The CDR3 DNA reads as TGTGCCAGCAGTTATCCCGTCCGGACAACTAATGAAAAACTGTTTTTT.

This clonotype came up a few times. This sequence joins TRBV7-9 and TRBJ2-2, with 9 bases aligning to TRBD2. The germline CDR1 and CDR2 sequences are SEHNR and FQNEAQ (reference sequence). The CDR3 spans 16 residues. Germline trimming cut 1 base from V and 5 bases from J; bases unmatched to any gene: 5. The CDR3 here is CASSLGAGGETGELFF. Here the CDR3 DNA reads TGTGCCAGCAGCTTAGGCGCGGGAGGGGAGACCGGGGAGCTGTTTTTT. The variable domain in full, with the rest retrieved from reference TRBV7-9 and TRBJ2-2, is DTGVSQNPRHKITKRGQNVTFRCDPISEHNRLYWYRQTLGQGPEFLTYFQNEAQLEKSRLLSDRFSAERPKGSFSTLEIQRTEQGDSAMYLCASSLGAGGETGELFFGEGSRLTVL.